Listed below are T cell receptor beta chains from one sample, sequenced in a study of T cell responses to AZD1222 COVID-19 vaccine. The method was immunoSEQ multiplex PCR; TCRdb's version includes in-frame clones alone and lacks a portion of them. In the table there are some 130,000 clones, approximately 90% of which are singletons. Here the sequenced sample was peripheral blood, taken 28 days after the second AZD1222 dose. The receptors come from an adult who received the AZD1222 COVID-19 vaccine. Both conserved end residues are part of each CDR3. The D gene is left open where the match is weak. The listing skips clone size in some rows; elsewhere it reads once, few, many or a size class.

TRBJ1-5 TRBV6-2/TRBV6-3 NA NA CASSMASGYYSNQPQHF TGTGCCAGCAGTATGGCGTCAGGGTACTATAGCAATCAGCCCCAGCATTTT
TRBJ1-2 TRBV7-3 TRBD1 NA CASWGTGGLDGYTF TGTGCCAGCTGGGGGACAGGGGGTCTAGATGGCTACACCTTC
TRBJ2-3 TRBV2 TRBD2 once CASSIAGGPDTQYF TGTGCCAGCAGTATAGCGGGAGGCCCGGATACGCAGTATTTT
TRBJ1-5 TRBV6-5 NA NA CASSMRLASNQPQHF TGTGCCAGCAGTATGCGTCTCGCTAGCAATCAGCCCCAGCATTTT
TRBJ2-1 TRBV6-5 NA NA CASSYLVPYNEQFF TGTGCCAGCAGCTACCTGGTCCCCTACAATGAGCAGTTCTTC
TRBJ1-3 TRBV5-1 NA NA CASSLEARASISSGNTIYF TGCGCCAGCAGCTTGGAGGCCAGGGCATCCATCTCTTCTGGAAACACCATATATTTT
TRBJ1-2 TRBV6-5 NA NA CASKDAGSRQEGYTF TGTGCCAGCAAAGATGCCGGGTCCCGCCAAGAAGGCTACACCTTC
TRBJ1-1 TRBV9 NA NA CASSVAGISTEAFF TGTGCCAGCAGCGTAGCAGGAATAAGCACTGAAGCTTTCTTT
TRBJ2-5 TRBV6-5 NA NA CATQEETQYF TGTGCCACCCAGGAAGAGACCCAGTACTTC
TRBJ1-1 TRBV2 NA NA CASSERGRGVGAFF TGTGCCAGCAGTGAAAGGGGCAGGGGAGTTGGAGCTTTCTTT
TRBJ1-2 TRBV29-1 NA NA CSAASPGTNYGYTF TGCAGCGCAGCTTCCCCGGGGACTAACTATGGCTACACCTTC
TRBJ2-3 TRBV11-2 NA once CASSLRGGRDTDTQYF TGTGCCAGCAGCTTAAGGGGGGGACGGGACACAGATACGCAGTATTTT
TRBJ1-5 TRBV2 NA NA CASSPANNQPQHF TGTGCCAGCTCCCCAGCTAATAATCAGCCCCAGCATTTT
TRBJ2-7 TRBV7-8 NA NA CASSLRRGSDYEQYF TGTGCCAGCAGCTTACGGAGGGGGTCTGACTACGAGCAGTACTTC
TRBJ1-1 TRBV6-5 NA NA CASSYSIRNTEAFF TGTGCCAGCAGTTACTCGATTAGGAACACTGAAGCTTTCTTT
TRBJ1-2 TRBV29-1 NA NA CSVEGYNYGYTF TGCAGCGTTGAAGGATACAACTATGGCTACACCTTC
TRBJ2-2 TRBV5-1 NA NA CASSLGNPPGTGELFF TGCGCCAGCAGCTTGGGTAATCCCCCGGGCACCGGGGAGCTGTTTTTT
TRBJ1-1 TRBV3-1/TRBV3-2 TRBD1 NA CASSSHRGGNTEAFF TGTGCCAGCAGCTCCCACAGGGGGGGGAACACTGAAGCTTTCTTT
TRBJ1-2 TRBV5-4 NA once CASSLEGNYGYTF TGTGCCAGCAGCTTGGAAGGCAACTATGGCTACACCTTC
TRBJ1-5 TRBV6-5 NA NA CASSWGVGNQPQHF TGTGCCAGCAGTTGGGGGGTTGGCAATCAGCCCCAGCATTTT
TRBJ1-5 TRBV3-1/TRBV3-2 NA NA CASSQDLGQPQHF TGTGCCAGCAGCCAAGATCTAGGACAGCCCCAGCATTTT
TRBJ2-1 TRBV20-1 TRBD2 NA CSASVGTSGLYNEQFF TGCAGTGCTAGTGTTGGGACTAGCGGGCTCTACAATGAGCAGTTCTTC
TRBJ1-6 TRBV27 NA once CASSYRRWRGGVQNSPLHF TGTGCCAGCAGTTATCGACGTTGGCGGGGAGGGGTTCAGAATTCACCCCTCCACTTT
TRBJ1-4 TRBV19 TRBD1 NA CASRYGQVLFF TGTGCCAGTAGATACGGACAGGTGCTGTTTTTT
TRBJ2-2 TRBV4-1 NA NA CASSQDSGTGELFF TGCGCCAGCAGCCAAGATAGCGGTACCGGGGAGCTGTTTTTT
TRBJ2-7 TRBV27 TRBD2 NA CASSPLSPREGEQYF TGTGCCAGCAGTCCCCTTAGTCCGCGGGAGGGCGAGCAGTACTTC
TRBJ2-1 TRBV9 TRBD2 NA CASSVAGGDNEQFF TGTGCCAGCAGCGTAGCGGGAGGGGACAATGAGCAGTTCTTC
TRBJ2-1 TRBV21-1 NA NA CASSTVTSGFNEQFF TGTGCCAGCAGCACCGTGACTAGCGGATTCAATGAGCAGTTCTTC
TRBJ1-5 TRBV5-1 NA NA CASTHWGGDSNQPQHF TGCGCCAGCACCCATTGGGGGGGGGATAGCAATCAGCCCCAGCATTTT
TRBJ1-4 TRBV2 NA NA CASSVWGPNEKLFF TGTGCCAGCAGTGTATGGGGCCCTAATGAAAAACTGTTTTTT
TRBJ1-2 TRBV6-6 NA NA CASSYSTAGDGYTF TGTGCCAGCAGTTACTCGACGGCAGGGGATGGCTACACCTTC
TRBJ1-6 TRBV13 NA NA CASSFGVSANSPLHF TGTGCCAGCAGCTTTGGAGTTTCGGCGAATTCACCCCTCCACTTT
TRBJ1-2 TRBV28 TRBD1 few CASSPPDRVFAGYTF TGTGCCAGCAGTCCTCCGGACAGGGTATTCGCTGGCTACACCTTC